The rows below give T cell receptor beta chains drawn from one sample of a study of quantifying T cell responses using KT2 cells. TCRdb passed the UMI-ligation and nested PCR reads through MiXCR, listing each CDR3 protein once. The table shows approximately 54,000 distinct CDR3 sequences, with around 10% occurring only once. Material for sequencing was PBMCs spiked with cells of the T cell clone KT2. The source of these receptors is a human donor. CDR3s include the opening cysteine and the closing phenylalanine or tryptophan. A D gene is named only where the DNA matches it firmly. The listing skips clone size in some rows; elsewhere it reads once, few, many or a size class.

D gene	V gene	J gene	clone size	CDR3 protein	CDR3 DNA
NA	TRBV27	TRBJ2-3	NA	CASSPLGRGTDTQYF	TGTGCCAGCAGCCCCTTAGGCAGAGGCACAGATACGCAGTATTTT
NA	TRBV29-1	TRBJ2-7	many	CSVEGKGRTEQYF	TGCAGCGTTGAAGGAAAAGGAAGGACCGAGCAGTACTTC
NA	TRBV5-1	TRBJ1-1	NA	CASRILGQNTEAFF	TGCGCCAGCAGAATCCTGGGACAGAACACTGAAGCTTTCTTT
NA	TRBV15	TRBJ1-5	NA	CATSSGYSNQPQHF	TGTGCCACCAGCAGCGGATATAGCAATCAGCCCCAGCATTTT
NA	TRBV4-2	TRBJ2-3	few	CASSDLRTSTDTQYF	TGTGCCAGCAGCGATCTAAGGACTAGCACAGATACGCAGTATTTT
NA	TRBV3-1	TRBJ2-7	NA	CASSQQSRQQYF	TGTGCCAGCAGCCAACAATCCCGTCAGCAGTACTTC
NA	TRBV10-3	TRBJ2-1	few	CAIRDGDNEQFF	TGTGCCATACGAGACGGGGACAATGAGCAGTTCTTC
TRBD1	TRBV6-2/TRBV6-3	TRBJ1-5	NA	CASGLSGGDQPQHF	TGTGCCAGCGGATTATCAGGGGGCGATCAGCCCCAGCATTTT
NA	TRBV2	TRBJ1-1	NA	CASSEYGQMTNTEAFF	TGTGCCAGCAGTGAGTATGGACAGATGACGAACACTGAAGCTTTCTTT
NA	TRBV4-2	TRBJ2-4	many	CASSQEWQGEDIQYF	TGTGCCAGCAGCCAAGAATGGCAGGGTGAGGACATTCAGTACTTC
TRBD2	TRBV29-1	TRBJ2-3	many	CSVGTSGTDTQYF	TGCAGCGTTGGGACTAGCGGCACAGATACGCAGTATTTT
NA	TRBV11-3	TRBJ2-1	NA	CASSLGQGIYNEQFF	TGTGCCAGCAGCTTAGGCCAGGGGATATACAATGAGCAGTTCTTC
NA	TRBV20-1	TRBJ2-3	many	CSARGGLYSDTQYF	TGCAGTGCTAGGGGGGGACTTTATTCAGATACGCAGTATTTT
NA	TRBV4-1	TRBJ1-5	few	CASNTPGSNQPQHF	TGCGCCAGCAATACCCCTGGTAGCAATCAGCCCCAGCATTTT
TRBD1	TRBV20-1	TRBJ1-5	few	CSARGAWDSLNQPQHF	TGCAGTGCTAGAGGAGCCTGGGACAGTTTAAATCAGCCCCAGCATTTT
NA	TRBV24-1	TRBJ2-7	many	CATGPSDSYEQYF	TGTGCCACCGGACCTAGCGACTCCTACGAGCAGTACTTC
NA	TRBV4-2	TRBJ2-6	NA	CASSQAVHSGANVLTF	TGTGCCAGCAGCCAAGCGGTACACTCTGGGGCCAACGTCCTGACTTTC
TRBD2	TRBV25-1	TRBJ2-7	few	CASQLAGVYEQYF	TGTGCCAGCCAACTAGCGGGAGTCTACGAGCAGTACTTC
TRBD1	TRBV4-1	TRBJ2-6	many	CASSPIGTGGVKISGANVLTF	TGCGCCAGCAGTCCTATCGGGACAGGGGGAGTTAAGATATCTGGGGCCAACGTCCTGACTTTC
NA	TRBV5-1	TRBJ2-1	few	CASSLLGEIREQFF	TGCGCCAGCAGCTTGTTGGGGGAGATACGGGAGCAGTTCTTC
TRBD2	TRBV12-3/TRBV12-4	TRBJ2-5	many	CASSLAGGGTQETQYF	TGTGCCAGCAGTTTAGCGGGCGGGGGGACGCAAGAGACCCAGTACTTC
NA	TRBV14	TRBJ1-1	NA	CASSQSTGWTEAFF	TGTGCCAGCAGCCAAAGTACAGGTTGGACTGAAGCTTTCTTT
NA	TRBV9	TRBJ2-3	NA	CASSPWTTDTDTQYF	TGTGCCAGCAGCCCGTGGACGACCGACACAGATACGCAGTATTTT
NA	TRBV21-1	TRBJ2-6	few	CASTGGTRDAGSGANVLTF	TGTGCCAGCACAGGGGGGACCCGGGACGCAGGTTCTGGGGCCAACGTCCTGACTTTC
NA	TRBV14	TRBJ1-3	few	CASSQDTAGNTIYF	TGTGCCAGCAGCCAGGATACAGCTGGAAACACCATATATTTT
TRBD1	TRBV12-3/TRBV12-4	TRBJ2-6	NA	CASSLGPGGAGANVLTF	TGTGCCAGCAGTCTGGGGCCAGGGGGCGCTGGGGCCAACGTCCTGACTTTC
NA	TRBV6-5	TRBJ1-6	few	CASSSRQDNSPLHF	TGTGCCAGCAGTTCCCGACAGGATAATTCACCCCTCCACTTT
NA	TRBV11-1	TRBJ1-1	few	CASSSGGGRFSEAFF	TGTGCCAGCAGCTCCGGCGGGGGGCGCTTCTCTGAAGCTTTCTTT
TRBD2	TRBV27	TRBJ2-3	few	CARTSGRIMVDTQYF	TGTGCCAGGACTAGCGGGAGAATCATGGTGGATACGCAGTATTTT
NA	TRBV20-1	TRBJ2-3	NA	CSARDSFGVSLTDTQYF	TGCAGTGCTAGAGATTCGTTTGGGGTCTCACTCACAGATACGCAGTATTTT
NA	TRBV12-3/TRBV12-4	TRBJ1-1	few	CASSYRRGLNTEAFF	TGTGCCAGCAGCTACCGGCGGGGGCTAAACACTGAAGCTTTCTTT
NA	TRBV5-1	TRBJ2-3	many	CASSLSGAPTDTQYF	TGCGCCAGCAGCTTGAGTGGGGCACCCACAGATACGCAGTATTTT
TRBD1	TRBV6-5	TRBJ1-1	NA	CASSYLGGNTEAFF	TGTGCCAGCAGTTACTTAGGGGGCAACACTGAAGCTTTCTTT
NA	TRBV3-1	TRBJ1-2	many	CASSQDTGIYGYTF	TGTGCCAGCAGCCAAGATACGGGGATCTATGGCTACACCTTC
NA	TRBV2	TRBJ2-3	NA	CASSEGGWTGTDTQYF	TGTGCCAGCAGTGAAGGGGGGTGGACGGGCACAGATACGCAGTATTTT
NA	TRBV12-3/TRBV12-4	TRBJ1-5	NA	CASSPHRALGNQPQHF	TGTGCCAGCAGTCCACACAGGGCTTTGGGCAATCAGCCCCAGCATTTT
NA	TRBV5-1	TRBJ1-2	NA	CASSLELGFYGYTF	TGCGCCAGCAGCTTGGAATTGGGGTTCTATGGCTACACCTTC
NA	TRBV4-2	TRBJ2-7	many	CASSQDYTRIYEQYF	TGTGCCAGCAGCCAAGATTACACCAGGATCTACGAGCAGTACTTC
TRBD2	TRBV7-3	TRBJ2-1	few	CASSWVAGAGYEQFF	TGTGCCAGCAGCTGGGTAGCGGGGGCAGGCTATGAGCAGTTCTTC
NA	TRBV15	TRBJ2-1	many	CATSMGYNEQFF	TGTGCCACCAGCATGGGTTACAATGAGCAGTTCTTC
NA	TRBV6-5	TRBJ2-1	few	CASSSLRAYNEQFF	TGTGCCAGCAGTTCACTCCGGGCATACAATGAGCAGTTCTTC